One and the same sample provided the 2 T cell receptor beta chains below, sequenced in a study of T cell responses to AZD1222 COVID-19 vaccine. Sequenced by immunoSEQ multiplex PCR; TCRdb stores in-frame clones only, minus some. The table lists over 75,000 clones, approximately 88% of them singletons. Here the sequenced sample was peripheral blood, taken on day 0 of AZD1222 vaccination. These receptors all come from an adult in good health.

This clone was seen a few times. The V call is TRBV2, the J call TRBJ1-6; TRBD1 might be the D (6 bases). The CDR3 is 16 residues long. Germline CDR1 is SNHLY and CDR2 is FYNNEI. V was clipped by 2 bases and J by 1 base, with 9 bases between them. CDR3 nucleotides: TGTGCCAGCAGTGAAAGAGGGGGTTCCTATAATTCACCCCTCCACTTT. Protein product: CASSERGGSYNSPLHF.

The chain couples TRBV7-9 to TRBJ2-3, with 11 bases matching TRBD2. Germline CDR1 and CDR2: SEHNR and FQNEAQ (reference sequence). J lost 5 bases, V lost 4 bases, and 2 bases had no gene match. The length of the CDR3 is 14 residues. In nucleotides, the CDR3 is TGTGCCAGCAGCTATGGGACTAGCGGAGATACGCAGTATTTT. This sequence encodes CASSYGTSGDTQYF.